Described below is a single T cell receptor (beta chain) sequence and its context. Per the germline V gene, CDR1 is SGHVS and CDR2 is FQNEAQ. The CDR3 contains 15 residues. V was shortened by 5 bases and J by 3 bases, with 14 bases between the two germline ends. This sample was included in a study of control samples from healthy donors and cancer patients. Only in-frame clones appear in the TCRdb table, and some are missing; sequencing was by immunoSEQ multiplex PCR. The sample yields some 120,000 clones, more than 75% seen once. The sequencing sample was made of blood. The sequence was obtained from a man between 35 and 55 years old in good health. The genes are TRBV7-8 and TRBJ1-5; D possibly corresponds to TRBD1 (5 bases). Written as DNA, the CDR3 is TGTGCCAGCAGCGGGTCGCCGACAGACAATCAGCCCCAGCATTTT. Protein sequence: CASSGSPTDNQPQHF.